This T cell receptor (beta chain) was profiled in a study of blood T cell repertoires in COVID-19. Study as a whole: Sites in the United States, Italy and Spain provided acute and convalescent COVID-19 samples.

Produced via immunoSEQ multiplex PCR; TCRdb's table is partial and in-frame only. The sample consists of 150,000 to 200,000 clones, roughly 88% of them appearing once. The germline CDR1 and CDR2 sequences are SGHNT and YYREEE (reference sequence). The CDR3 contains 17 residues. Between the trimmed V and J ends, which lost 4 bases and 4 bases, there was a span of 22 bases. Sequencing used PBMCs or T cells enriched from blood (not recorded which). The rearrangement links TRBV5-4 to TRBJ2-3; tentatively, D is TRBD1 (5 bases). The origin of this receptor is a man in his forties or fifties who had recovered from COVID-19. The CDR3 sequence is CASSATPSRAIADTQYF. CDR3 sequence (DNA): TGTGCCAGCAGCGCCACCCCCAGCAGGGCTATCGCAGATACGCAGTATTTT.